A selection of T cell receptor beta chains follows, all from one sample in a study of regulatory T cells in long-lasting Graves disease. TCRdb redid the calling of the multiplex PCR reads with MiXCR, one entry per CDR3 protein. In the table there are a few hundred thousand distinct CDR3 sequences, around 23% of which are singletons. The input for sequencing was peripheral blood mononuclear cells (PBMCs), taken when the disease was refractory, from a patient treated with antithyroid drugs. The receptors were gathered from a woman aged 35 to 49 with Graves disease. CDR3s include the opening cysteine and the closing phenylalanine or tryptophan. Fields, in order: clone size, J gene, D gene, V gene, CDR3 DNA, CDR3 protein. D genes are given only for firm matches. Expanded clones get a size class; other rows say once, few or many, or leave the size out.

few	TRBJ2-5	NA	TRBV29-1	TGCAGCGTTGAGTACCCGGAAAGGGAGACCCAGTACTTC	CSVEYPERETQYF
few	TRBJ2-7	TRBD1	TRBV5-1	TGCGCCAGCGACCGCAGGGGACAGAAACCTTACTACGAGCAGTACTTC	CASDRRGQKPYYEQYF
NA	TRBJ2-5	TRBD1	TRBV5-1	TGCGCCAGCAGCTTGGGAGGACAGGCAAAATTAGACAACTTC	CASSLGGQAKLDNF
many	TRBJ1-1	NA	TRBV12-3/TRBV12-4	TGTGCCAGCCTGGACAGTGGGGCAATGAACACTGAAGCTTTCTTT	CASLDSGAMNTEAFF
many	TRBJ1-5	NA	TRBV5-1	TGCGCCAGCACTCTCAGGGCAAGCAATCAGCCCCAGCATTTT	CASTLRASNQPQHF
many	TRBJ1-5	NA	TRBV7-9	TGTGCCAGCAGCTTAGACAATCAGCCCCAGCATTTT	CASSLDNQPQHF
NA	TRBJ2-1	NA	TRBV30	TGTGCCTGGCAACGACGGAGGGAGGATGATGATGAGCAGTTCTTC	CAWQRRREDDDEQFF
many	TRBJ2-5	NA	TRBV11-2	TGTGCCAGCAGCTTAGTCAGGGGTAGGGCTTTCCAAGAGACCCAGTACTTC	CASSLVRGRAFQETQYF
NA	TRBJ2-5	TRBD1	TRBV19	TGTGCCAGTAGTACGACAGGGGCGCAGACCCAGTACTTC	CASSTTGAQTQYF
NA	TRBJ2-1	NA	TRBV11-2	TGTGCCAGCAGCTTAGATCTATCAACCTACAATGAGCAGTTCTTC	CASSLDLSTYNEQFF
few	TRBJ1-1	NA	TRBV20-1	TGCAGCGCATATTTCCCGGGTGGGGGAGAAGCTTTCTTT	CSAYFPGGGEAFF
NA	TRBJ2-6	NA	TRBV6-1	TGTGCCAGCAGTGCTGGTGGGGTCGAGTCCTGGACCCTCTCTGGGGCCAACGTCCTGACTTTC	CASSAGGVESWTLSGANVLTF
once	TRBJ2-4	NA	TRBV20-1	TGCAGTGCTGCCCGGGCCTACAAAAACATTCAGTACTTC	CSAARAYKNIQYF
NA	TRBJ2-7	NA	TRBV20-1	TGCAGTGCTATTGGCGGGGCCTACGAGCAGTACTTC	CSAIGGAYEQYF
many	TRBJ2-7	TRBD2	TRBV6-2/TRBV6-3	TGTGCCAGCAGTTACACGTGGCTAGCGGGAGACTCCTACGAGCAGTACTTC	CASSYTWLAGDSYEQYF
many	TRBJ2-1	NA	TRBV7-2	TGTGCCAGCAGCCCGTCAGTGGGGGGACCTGAGCAGTTCTTC	CASSPSVGGPEQFF
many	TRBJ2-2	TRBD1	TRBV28	TGTGCCAGCAGTATACCCCTACAGGGGACCGGGGAGCTGTTTTTT	CASSIPLQGTGELFF
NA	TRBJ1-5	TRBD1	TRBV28	TGTGCCAGCAGCGAGACAGGGGGTGGTAATCAGCCCCAGCATTTT	CASSETGGGNQPQHF
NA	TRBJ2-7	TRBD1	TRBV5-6	TGTGCCAGCAGCTCCGGACAGGCAAACCTGGGTGAGCAGTACTTC	CASSSGQANLGEQYF
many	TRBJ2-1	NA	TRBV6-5	TGTGCCAGCAGTTACATCTCACCCCTCCGGGAGCAGTTCTTC	CASSYISPLREQFF
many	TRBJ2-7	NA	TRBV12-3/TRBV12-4	TGTGCCAGCAGCTTCGGCGGACTTGGGATCTCGGAAGGGGAGTACTTC	CASSFGGLGISEGEYF
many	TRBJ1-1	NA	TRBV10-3	TGTGCCATCAGTGATATGCTGAACACTGAAGCTTTCTTT	CAISDMLNTEAFF
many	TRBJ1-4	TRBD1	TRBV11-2	TGTGCCAGCAGCCCGGCTGGACAGGGGCGTGAAAAACTGTTTTTT	CASSPAGQGREKLFF
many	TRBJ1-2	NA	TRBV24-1	TGTGCCACCAGCTCGACAGTCAACTATGGCTACACCTTC	CATSSTVNYGYTF
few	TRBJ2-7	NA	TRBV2	TGTGCCAGCAGTGAATCCCCCGAGCAGTACTTC	CASSESPEQYF
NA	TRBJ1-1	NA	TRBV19	TGTGCCAGTAGTCGAGACTGGAGGAGAACTGAAGCTTTCTTT	CASSRDWRRTEAFF
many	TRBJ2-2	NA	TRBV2	TGTGCCATCCCAAAAGGCACCGGGGAGCTGTTTTTT	CAIPKGTGELFF
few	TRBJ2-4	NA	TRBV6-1	TGTGCCAGCAGTGCCCTCCGGGCTGTTGGGGGCAACATTCAGTACTTC	CASSALRAVGGNIQYF
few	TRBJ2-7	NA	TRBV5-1	TGCGCCAGCAGCGGACGGGACGCCAACGAGCAGTACTTC	CASSGRDANEQYF
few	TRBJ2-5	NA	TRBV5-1	TGCGCCAGCAGTCGCCAGGGGGGAAAGGAGACCCAGTACTTC	CASSRQGGKETQYF
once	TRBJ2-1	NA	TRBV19	TGTGCCAGTAGTATCCCGACAGACTCCTACAATGAGCAGTTCTTC	CASSIPTDSYNEQFF
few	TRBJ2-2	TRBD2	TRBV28	TGTGCCAGCAGTTTACTCGGACTAGCCCCCGGGGAGCTGTTTTTT	CASSLLGLAPGELFF
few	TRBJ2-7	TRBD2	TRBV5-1	TGCGCCAGCAGCTCCGAGCGGGGCCACCTGTCCACCCCTACTCATTACGAGCAGTACTTC	CASSSERGHLSTPTHYEQYF
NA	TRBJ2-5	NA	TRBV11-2	TGTGCCAGCAGCTTCATTTTCCTAGAATCGCGGGGTTGGGAGACCCAGTACTTC	CASSFIFLESRGWETQYF
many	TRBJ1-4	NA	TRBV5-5	TGTGCCAGCAGCTTGATACAGGGTGATGAAAAACTGTTTTTT	CASSLIQGDEKLFF
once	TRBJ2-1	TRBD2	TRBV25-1	TGTGCCAGCAGTGATTACCGACTAGCGGGAGTCAATGAGCAGTTCTTC	CASSDYRLAGVNEQFF
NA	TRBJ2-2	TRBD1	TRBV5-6	TGTGCCAGCAGCTTTGGCCAGGGGGCGACCGGGGAGCTGTTTTTT	CASSFGQGATGELFF
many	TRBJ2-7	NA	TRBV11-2	TGTGCCAGCAGCTTAAGCCGATACGAGCAGTACTTC	CASSLSRYEQYF
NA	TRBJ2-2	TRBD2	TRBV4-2	TGTGCCAGCAGCCAAGATATGATAGCGGGAGGTCTTGGGAACACCGGGGAGCTGTTTTTT	CASSQDMIAGGLGNTGELFF
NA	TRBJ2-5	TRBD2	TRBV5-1	TGCGCCAGCAGCTCCGGACTAGCGACATCCCTTTCGGAGACCCAGTACTTC	CASSSGLATSLSETQYF